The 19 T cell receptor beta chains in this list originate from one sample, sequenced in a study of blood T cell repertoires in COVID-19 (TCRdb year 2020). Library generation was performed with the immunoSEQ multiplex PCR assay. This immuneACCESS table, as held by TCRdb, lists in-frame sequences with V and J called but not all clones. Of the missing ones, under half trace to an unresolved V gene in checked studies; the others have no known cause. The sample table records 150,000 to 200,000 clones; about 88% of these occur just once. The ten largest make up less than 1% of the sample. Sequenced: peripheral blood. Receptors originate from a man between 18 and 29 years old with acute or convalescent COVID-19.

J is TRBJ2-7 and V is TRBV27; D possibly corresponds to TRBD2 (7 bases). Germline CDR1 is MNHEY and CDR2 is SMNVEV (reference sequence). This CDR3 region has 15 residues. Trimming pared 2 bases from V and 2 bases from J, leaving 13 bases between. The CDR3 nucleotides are TGTGCCAGCAGTTTAAGGGGGGGACCCCCCTACGAGCAGTACGTC. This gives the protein CASSLRGGPPYEQYV.

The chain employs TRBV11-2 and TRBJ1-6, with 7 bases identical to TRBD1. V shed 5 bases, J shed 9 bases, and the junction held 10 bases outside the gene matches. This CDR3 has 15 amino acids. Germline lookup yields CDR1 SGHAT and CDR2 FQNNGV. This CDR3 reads CASSRTTGHGSPLHF. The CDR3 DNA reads TGTGCCAGCAGCCGGACGACAGGGCACGGTTCACCCCTCCACTTT.

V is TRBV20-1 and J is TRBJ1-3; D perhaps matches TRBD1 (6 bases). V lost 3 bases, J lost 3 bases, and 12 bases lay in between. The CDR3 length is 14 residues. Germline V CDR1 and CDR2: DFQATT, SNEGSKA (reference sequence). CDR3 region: CSASYRVHGNTIYF. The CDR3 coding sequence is TGCAGTGCTAGTTACAGGGTCCATGGAAACACCATATATTTT.

In DNA form, the CDR3 reads TGTGCCAGCAGTGGGGTCAGGGCGTCTGGGGCCAACGTCCTGACTTTC. It specifies CASSGVRASGANVLTF. The rearrangement links TRBV2 to TRBJ2-6; a weak D match, TRBD1 (5 bases). Trimming took off 4 bases at V and 1 base at J, with 11 bases between the two ends. The germline V gene has CDR1 SNHLY and CDR2 FYNNEI. The CDR3 is made up of 16 amino acids.

The CDR3 region has the DNA TGCGCCAGCAGCCGAACGCGGTCGGAGACCCAGTACTTC. Its translation is CASSRTRSETQYF. The V call is TRBV5-1, the J call TRBJ2-5; D call uncertain. The CDR3 is made up of 13 amino acids. V lost 4 bases, J lost 5 bases, and 12 bases lay in between. Per germline, CDR1 SGHRS and CDR2 YFSETQ.

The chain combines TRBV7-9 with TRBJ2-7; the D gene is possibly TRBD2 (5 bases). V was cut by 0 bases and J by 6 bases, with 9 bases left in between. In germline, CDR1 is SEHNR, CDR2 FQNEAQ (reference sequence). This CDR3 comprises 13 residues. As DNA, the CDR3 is TGTGCCAGCAGCTTAGCGGATAGCGCCGAGCAGTACGTC. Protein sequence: CASSLADSAEQYV.

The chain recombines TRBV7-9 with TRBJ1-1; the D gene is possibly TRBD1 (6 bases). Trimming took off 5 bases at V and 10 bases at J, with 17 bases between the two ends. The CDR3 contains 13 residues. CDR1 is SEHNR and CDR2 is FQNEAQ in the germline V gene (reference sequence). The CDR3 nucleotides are TGTGCCAGCAGCCGAGGTACAGGGAAGGCAGCTTTCTTT. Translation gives CASSRGTGKAAFF.

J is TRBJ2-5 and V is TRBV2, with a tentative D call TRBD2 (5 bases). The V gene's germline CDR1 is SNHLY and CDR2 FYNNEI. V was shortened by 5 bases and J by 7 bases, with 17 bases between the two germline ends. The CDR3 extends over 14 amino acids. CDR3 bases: TGTGCCAGCAGTACCTCGACGGGGTGGGTGACCCAGTACTTC. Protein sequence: CASSTSTGWVTQYF.

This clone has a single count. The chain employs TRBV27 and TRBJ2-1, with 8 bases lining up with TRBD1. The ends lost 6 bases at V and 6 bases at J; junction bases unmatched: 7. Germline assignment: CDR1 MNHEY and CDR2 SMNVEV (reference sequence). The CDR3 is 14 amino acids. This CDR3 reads CASSTGGLVNEQFF. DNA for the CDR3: TGTGCCAGCAGCACAGGGGGACTGGTCAATGAGCAGTTCTTC.

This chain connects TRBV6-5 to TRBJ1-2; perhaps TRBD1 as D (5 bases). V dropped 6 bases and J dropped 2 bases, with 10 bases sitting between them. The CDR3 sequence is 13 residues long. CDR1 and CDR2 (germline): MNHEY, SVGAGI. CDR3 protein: CASSQQENYGYTF. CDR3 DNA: TGTGCCAGCAGCCAACAGGAAAACTATGGCTACACCTTC.

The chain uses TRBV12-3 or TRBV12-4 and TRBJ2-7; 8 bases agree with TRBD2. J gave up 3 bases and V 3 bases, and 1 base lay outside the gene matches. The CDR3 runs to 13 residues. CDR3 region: CASSFGGGYEQYF. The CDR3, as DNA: TGTGCCAGCAGTTTCGGGGGGGGCTACGAGCAGTACTTC.

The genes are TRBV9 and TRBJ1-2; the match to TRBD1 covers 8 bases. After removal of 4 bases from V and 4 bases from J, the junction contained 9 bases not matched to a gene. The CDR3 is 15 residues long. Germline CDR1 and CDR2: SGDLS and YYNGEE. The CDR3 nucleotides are TGTGCCAGCAGCACAGAGGACAGGGCCATCTATGGCTACACCTTC. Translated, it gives CASSTEDRAIYGYTF.

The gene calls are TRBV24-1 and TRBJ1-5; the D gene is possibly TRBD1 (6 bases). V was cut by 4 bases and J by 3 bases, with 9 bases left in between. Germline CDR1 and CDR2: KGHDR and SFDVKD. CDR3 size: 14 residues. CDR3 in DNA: TGTGCCACCAGTGAGGGACACCTCAATCAGCCCCAGCATTTT. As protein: CATSEGHLNQPQHF.

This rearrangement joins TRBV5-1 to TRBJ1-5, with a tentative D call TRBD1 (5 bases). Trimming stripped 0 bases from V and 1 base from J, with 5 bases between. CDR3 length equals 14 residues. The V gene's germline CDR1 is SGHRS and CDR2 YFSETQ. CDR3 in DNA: TGCGCCAGCAGCTTGGAGGGGAGCAATCAGCCCCAGCATTTT. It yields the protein CASSLEGSNQPQHF.

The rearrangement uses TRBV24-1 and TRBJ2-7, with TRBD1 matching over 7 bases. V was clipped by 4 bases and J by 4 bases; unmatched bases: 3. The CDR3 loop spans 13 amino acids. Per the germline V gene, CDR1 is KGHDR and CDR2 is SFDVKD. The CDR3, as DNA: TGTGCCACCAGTGACCCGACAGGGTACGAGCAGTACTTC. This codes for CATSDPTGYEQYF.

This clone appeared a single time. Here the CDR3 reads CASSKEGSTNEKLFF. CDR3 bases: TGTGCCAGCAGCAAAGAGGGTTCCACTAATGAAAAACTGTTTTTT. V and J are TRBV5-6 and TRBJ1-4; D uncertain. Per germline, CDR1 SGHDT and CDR2 YYEEEE. The CDR3 loop spans 15 amino acids. V lost 4 bases and J 2 bases, leaving 12 bases between the germline ends.

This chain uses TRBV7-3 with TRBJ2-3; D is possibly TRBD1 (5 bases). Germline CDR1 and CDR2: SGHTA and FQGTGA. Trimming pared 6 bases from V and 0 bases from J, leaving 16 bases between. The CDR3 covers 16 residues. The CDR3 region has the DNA TGTGCCAGCAGTCTCGACAGAGTCCCTAGCACAGATACGCAGTATTTT. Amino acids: CASSLDRVPSTDTQYF.

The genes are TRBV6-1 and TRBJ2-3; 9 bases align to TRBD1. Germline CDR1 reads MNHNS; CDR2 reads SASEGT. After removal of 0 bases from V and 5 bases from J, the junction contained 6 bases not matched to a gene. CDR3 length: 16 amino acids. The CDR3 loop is CASSEAGTGIKDTQYF. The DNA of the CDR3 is TGTGCCAGCAGTGAAGCCGGGACAGGGATTAAAGATACGCAGTATTTT.

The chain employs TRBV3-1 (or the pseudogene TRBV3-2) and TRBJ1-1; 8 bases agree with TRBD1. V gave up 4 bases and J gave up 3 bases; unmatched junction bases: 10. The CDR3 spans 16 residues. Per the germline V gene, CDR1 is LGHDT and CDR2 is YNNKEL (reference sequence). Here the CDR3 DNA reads TGTGCCAGCAGCCGAAGACCGGGACAGGTGGACACTGAAGCTTTCTTT. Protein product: CASSRRPGQVDTEAFF.